What follows are 21 T cell receptor beta chains derived from one specimen sequenced in a study of CD8 T cells in ankylosing spondylitis. TCRdb processed the 5' RACE reads anew with MiXCR; each CDR3 protein has one entry. The profile shows 190,000 or so distinct CDR3 sequences, 9.5% to 15% of them singletons. Sequencing used blood, either unsorted or a sorted T cell fraction (not recorded which). These receptors were collected from a male donor with ankylosing spondylitis or in good health (not recorded which).

This clonotype was seen more than once but under ten times. The chain recombines TRBV6-5 with TRBJ2-5, with D perhaps TRBD2 (5 bases). The V and J ends lost 4 bases and 1 base respectively, with 16 bases between them. Germline V gene lookup returns CDR1 MNHEY and CDR2 SVGAGI. This CDR3 has 16 amino acids. CDR3: CASSSDYSASQETQYF. The DNA for the CDR3 is TGTGCCAGCAGTTCCGACTATAGCGCCTCCCAAGAGACCCAGTACTTC.

The genes are TRBV5-1 and TRBJ2-1; D is ambiguous. Germline-derived CDR1 and CDR2 are SGHRS and YFSETQ. This CDR3 has 16 residues. V was pared by 0 bases and J by 0 bases, with 10 bases between. CDR3 DNA sequence: TGCGCCAGCAGCTTGGACGGCAGGAGCTCCTACAATGAGCAGTTCTTC. Residues: CASSLDGRSSYNEQFF.

CDR3 residues: CAWSSHNEQFF. The CDR3 DNA reads as TGTGCCTGGAGTTCCCACAATGAGCAGTTCTTC. The rearrangement joins TRBV30 to TRBJ2-1; no clear D. The CDR3 is 11 residues long. V gave up 2 bases and J gave up 5 bases, with 4 bases separating them. Germline V lookup: CDR1 GTSNPN, CDR2 SVGIG (reference sequence).

At least ten counts were recorded for this clonotype. This sequence joins TRBV5-5 and TRBJ1-5; no firm D call. The germline V gene has CDR1 SGHKS and CDR2 YYEKEE (reference sequence). With 4 bases removed from V and 3 bases from J, the gap between germline ends came to 14 bases. The CDR3 covers 15 residues. DNA of the CDR3: TGTGCCAGCAGCGCCTTCGGTAGCGCCAATCAGCCCCAGCATTTT. Translated: CASSAFGSANQPQHF.

This clonotype was recorded many times. The rearrangement joins TRBV29-1 to TRBJ2-2; 10 bases line up with TRBD2. CDR1 and CDR2 from the germline V gene are SQVTM and ANQGSEA. Trimming cost V 3 bases and J 4 bases; bases outside gene matches: 11. This CDR3 spans 17 amino acids. This chain's CDR3 is CSVETSGLSPGTGELFF. CDR3 DNA sequence: TGCAGCGTTGAGACTAGCGGGTTATCACCGGGCACCGGGGAGCTGTTTTTT.

This chain uses TRBV2 with TRBJ1-1, with unresolved D. This CDR3 contains 13 residues. Germline CDR1 is SNHLY and CDR2 is FYNNEI. Trimming removed 6 bases at V and 1 base at J, with 9 bases between. Here the CDR3 DNA reads TGTGCCAGCAGGCGTTCTGCGAACACTGAAGCTTTCTTT. This gives the protein CASRRSANTEAFF.

The rearrangement links TRBV2 to TRBJ1-1; 9 bases line up with TRBD1. This CDR3 is 17 amino acids long. V dropped 6 bases and J dropped 4; count of bases not matched to a gene: 15. CDR1 SNHLY and CDR2 FYNNEI come from the germline V gene. CDR3 nucleotide sequence: TGTGCCAGCAGAGCCCGGACAGGGGAGGCGTTGGGCACTGAAGCTTTCTTT. Residues: CASRARTGEALGTEAFF. The variable domain in full, completed from reference TRBV2 and TRBJ1-1, reads EPEVTQTPSHQVTQMGQEVILRCVPISNHLYFYWYRQILGQKVEFLVSFYNNEISEKSEIFDDQFSVERPDGSNFTLKIRSTKLEDSAMYFCASRARTGEALGTEAFFGQGTRLTVV.

This clonotype was counted between two and nine times. The chain joins TRBV6-1 to TRBJ2-3, with D maybe TRBD1 (6 bases). The CDR3 is made up of 17 amino acids. The ends were cut back, 5 bases at V and 2 bases at J, with 20 bases in the middle. Germline V gene sequence: CDR1 MNHNS, CDR2 SASEGT. Written as DNA, the CDR3 is TGTGCCAGCAGTCCAACTGACAGGACCGCGCTCACAGATACGCAGTATTTT. This codes for CASSPTDRTALTDTQYF.

The CDR3 DNA reads as TGCGCCAGCAGCTTGTTCGACAGGGGTTACGAGCAGTACTTC. It yields the protein CASSLFDRGYEQYF. The chain links TRBV5-1 to TRBJ2-7; 8 bases match TRBD1. The germline gives CDR1 SGHRS, CDR2 YFSETQ. CDR3 length: 14 residues. Germline trimming cut 1 base from V and 4 bases from J; bases unmatched to any gene: 4.

J is TRBJ1-1 and V is TRBV5-1; D unclear. The CDR3 runs to 13 residues. CDR1 and CDR2 (germline): SGHRS, YFSETQ. V was pared by 4 bases and J by 3 bases, with 10 bases between. This CDR3 is CASSEMSYTEAFF. CDR3 coding DNA: TGCGCCAGCAGCGAAATGAGTTACACTGAAGCTTTCTTT.

This clonotype was seen more than once but under ten times. This sequence joins TRBV2 and TRBJ2-7; D possibly corresponds to TRBD2 (6 bases). CDR1 is SNHLY, CDR2 FYNNEI, per germline. Trimming removed 4 bases from V and 4 bases from J, with 11 bases in between. The CDR3 runs to 13 residues. CDR3 region: CASSGDFLYEQYF. The CDR3 DNA follows: TGTGCCAGCAGTGGGGACTTCCTATACGAGCAGTACTTC.

V gene TRBV7-9 combines with J gene TRBJ2-7, with D unresolved. The CDR3 is 12 amino acids. Germline lookup yields CDR1 SEHNR and CDR2 FQNEAQ (reference sequence). V was shortened by 5 bases and J by 6 bases, with 11 bases between the two germline ends. DNA for the CDR3: TGTGCCAGCAGCGAGACCTGGGGCGAGCAGTACTTC. Translating it yields CASSETWGEQYF.

The gene calls are TRBV4-1 and TRBJ2-5; D is unresolved. The CDR3 length is 15 residues. The ends were cut back, 4 bases at V and 4 bases at J, with 16 bases in the middle. Germline assignment: CDR1 MGHRA and CDR2 YSYEKL. Written as DNA, the CDR3 is TGCGCCAGCAGCCGCATCAGCGAAGGTGGAGAGACCCAGTACTTC. Amino acids: CASSRISEGGETQYF.

This clonotype has just a few counts. CDR3 loop: CASSSPTSGEGLFGEQYF. The CDR3 DNA follows: TGCGCCAGCAGCTCACCCACTAGCGGAGAGGGGCTTTTCGGCGAGCAGTACTTC. V and J are TRBV5-1 and TRBJ2-7; TRBD2 agrees at 8 bases. With V trimmed by 3 bases and J by 6 bases, 20 bases remained unmatched. Germline assignment: CDR1 SGHRS and CDR2 YFSETQ. The CDR3 sequence is 18 residues long.

This clonotype came up many times. This rearrangement joins TRBV29-1 to TRBJ2-2; D gene ambiguous. V shed 2 bases and J shed 2 bases, with 6 bases lying between them. The CDR3 contains 13 residues. Germline V gene data show CDR1 as SQVTM and CDR2 as ANQGSEA. The CDR3 DNA is TGCAGCGTTGAACCAGCTAACACCGGGGAGCTGTTTTTT. This sequence encodes CSVEPANTGELFF.

The J gene is TRBJ2-5, the V gene TRBV6-5, with D maybe TRBD1 (5 bases). CDR3 length equals 17 residues. Germline CDR1 MNHEY, CDR2 SVGAGI. The V end lost 6 bases, the J end lost 1 base, and 21 bases lay between the germline ends. The DNA of the CDR3 is TGTGCCAGCAGCTACAGTATAAGTGACAGCTTCCAAGAGACCCAGTACTTC. The encoded protein is CASSYSISDSFQETQYF.

This clonotype was detected ten times or more. The chain has TRBV6-1 and TRBJ2-1; D possibly matches TRBD1 or TRBD2 (5 bases each). CDR1 is MNHNS and CDR2 is SASEGT in the germline V gene. The CDR3 is 14 amino acids. V lost 2 bases, J lost 6 bases, and 11 bases lay in between. For the CDR3, the DNA is TGTGCCAGCAGTGAAATGGGGGTTGCCAATGAGCAGTTCTTC. Translating it yields CASSEMGVANEQFF.

This clonotype has only a few counts. The rearrangement joins TRBV27 to TRBJ1-4, with 8 bases fitting TRBD1. There are 14 residues in the CDR3. Germline assignment: CDR1 MNHEY and CDR2 SMNVEV (reference sequence). V was clipped by 6 bases and J by 4 bases; unmatched bases: 4. As DNA, the CDR3 is TGTGCCAGCAGATACGACAGGGGTAATGAAAAACTGTTTTTT. Translation gives CASRYDRGNEKLFF.

This clonotype was found many times. The chain recombines TRBV12-3 or TRBV12-4 with TRBJ2-7; D is unclear. CDR3 length: 12 residues. Trimming removed 3 bases at V and 3 bases at J, with 6 bases between. DNA of the CDR3: TGTGCCAGCAGTTTTGCTGGCTACGAGCAGTACTTC. This gives the protein CASSFAGYEQYF.

This clonotype appeared a few times. The rearrangement uses TRBV30 and TRBJ2-3, with 7 positions matching TRBD1. V dropped 0 bases and J dropped 4; count of bases not matched to a gene: 4. The CDR3 length is 14 residues. The germline V gene encodes CDR1 GTSNPN and CDR2 SVGIG (reference sequence). The DNA of the CDR3 is TGTGCCTGGAGTGTACTAGGGGGCGCAGATACGCAGTATTTT. Translated: CAWSVLGGADTQYF.

This clonotype has at least ten counts. The rearrangement uses TRBV7-2 and TRBJ2-1; D uncertain. Germline-derived CDR1 and CDR2 are SGHTA and FQGNSA. Deletions cut 1 base from V and 0 bases from J, with 10 bases between. There are 16 residues in the CDR3. CDR3 protein: CASSLGPQSSYNEQFF. CDR3 nucleotide sequence: TGTGCCAGCAGCTTAGGGCCGCAGAGCTCCTACAATGAGCAGTTCTTC.